This passage covers 15 T cell receptor beta chains from one sample sequenced in a study of T cell responses to AZD1222 COVID-19 vaccine. Only in-frame clones appear in the TCRdb table, and some are missing; sequencing was by immunoSEQ multiplex PCR. The profile shows roughly 65,000 clones, around 83% of them singletons. Sequenced material: peripheral blood, taken on day 0 of AZD1222 vaccination. The receptor set was obtained from an adult in good health.

The rearrangement links TRBV7-2 to TRBJ1-1; no definite D call. CDR1 SGHTA and CDR2 FQGNSA come from the germline V gene. The V end lost 3 bases, the J end lost 5 bases, and 16 bases lay between the germline ends. This CDR3 region has 15 residues. Here the CDR3 DNA reads TGTGCCAGCAGCTTTGTCTTCCCTAGTAGGACTGAAGCTTTCTTT. Encoded protein: CASSFVFPSRTEAFF.

This clone was counted a single time. The CDR3 nucleotides are TGTGCCAGCAGTCCATCGGACAGGGCCTACGAGCAGTACTTC. This gives the protein CASSPSDRAYEQYF. The V and J genes are TRBV27 and TRBJ2-7; 8 positions agree with TRBD1. Germline values: CDR1 MNHEY, CDR2 SMNVEV (reference sequence). The CDR3 is 14 residues long. The trim removed 5 bases at V and 2 bases at J, leaving 5 bases unmatched.

This clone was recorded once. The chain combines TRBV2 with TRBJ2-7, with 7 bases fitting TRBD1. Looked up from germline, CDR1 is SNHLY and CDR2 is FYNNEI. The CDR3 is 16 residues long. The V segment lost 6 bases and the J segment 0 bases; nucleotides outside the gene matches: 11. CDR3 residues: CASSARPGQSSYEQYF. For the CDR3, the DNA is TGTGCCAGCAGCGCTAGACCGGGACAGAGCTCCTACGAGCAGTACTTC.

The CDR3 is CASSRQANSYNEQFF. For the CDR3, the DNA is TGTGCCAGTAGTAGACAGGCCAACTCCTACAATGAGCAGTTCTTC. The chain carries TRBV19 and TRBJ2-1; the D gene is possibly TRBD1 (6 bases). The germline V gene has CDR1 LNHDA and CDR2 SQIVND (reference sequence). V dropped 4 bases and J dropped 0 bases, with 10 bases sitting between them. There are 15 residues in the CDR3.

This chain uses TRBV24-1 with TRBJ2-3; 11 nucleotides align to TRBD2. Germline values: CDR1 KGHDR, CDR2 SFDVKD. After removal of 7 bases from V and 3 bases from J, the junction contained 5 bases not matched to a gene. CDR3 length: 15 residues. The DNA for the CDR3 is TGTGCCACCAGCGTAGCGGGGGGGAGTACAGATACGCAGTATTTT. Its translation is CATSVAGGSTDTQYF.

The sample holds one count of this clone. This rearrangement joins TRBV27 to TRBJ1-4, with D unresolved. The germline gives CDR1 MNHEY, CDR2 SMNVEV (reference sequence). There are 15 residues in the CDR3. The germline V and J ends were trimmed by 2 bases and 11 bases, with 18 bases remaining between them. The CDR3 sequence is CASSLEGRPAMKLFF. The CDR3 DNA sequence: TGTGCCAGCAGTTTAGAGGGCAGGCCGGCCATGAAACTGTTTTTT.

This clone has only one observation. This sequence joins TRBV12-3 or TRBV12-4 and TRBJ2-7; D is uncertain. The CDR3 sequence is 13 residues long. V lost 4 bases and J 3 bases, leaving 10 bases between the germline ends. The CDR3 DNA sequence: TGTGCCAGCAGTTATCGACCCTACTACGAGCAGTACTTC. This sequence encodes CASSYRPYYEQYF.

This chain links TRBV18 with TRBJ1-1, with D perhaps TRBD1 (6 bases). The ends were cut back, 3 bases at V and 4 bases at J, with 12 bases in the middle. The CDR3 contains 14 residues. Germline lookup yields CDR1 KGHSH and CDR2 LQKENI. This chain's CDR3 is CASSPPGGGTEAFF. CDR3 DNA sequence: TGTGCCAGCTCACCTCCCGGAGGGGGCACTGAAGCTTTCTTT.

This sequence joins TRBV3-1 (or the pseudogene TRBV3-2) and TRBJ1-2, with D possibly matching TRBD1 (5 bases). Germline CDR1 and CDR2: LGHDT and YNNKEL (reference sequence). CDR3 length equals 14 residues. V was cut by 1 base and J by 3 bases, with 9 bases left in between. This CDR3 is CASSQGKGYYGYTF. The CDR3 bases are TGTGCCAGCAGCCAAGGAAAGGGGTACTATGGCTACACCTTC.

This clone was observed a few times. This chain links TRBV5-6 with TRBJ1-6; 10 positions agree with TRBD1. Trimming took 3 bases from V and 7 from J; bases not matched to a gene: 1. Germline V gene lookup returns CDR1 SGHDT and CDR2 YYEEEE. This CDR3 is built from 14 residues. CDR3 in amino acids: CASSWGQGNSPLHF. CDR3 DNA sequence: TGTGCCAGCAGCTGGGGACAGGGGAATTCACCCCTCCACTTT.

The CDR3: CAISEHETGTEAFF. The CDR3 DNA follows: TGTGCCATCAGTGAGCATGAAACGGGCACTGAAGCTTTCTTT. The rearrangement joins TRBV10-3 to TRBJ1-1; D not certain. The germline V and J ends were trimmed by 2 bases and 4 bases, with 11 bases remaining between them. The CDR3 has 14 residues. The germline gives CDR1 ENHRY, CDR2 SYGVKD.

The chain has TRBV5-6 and TRBJ1-1, with D perhaps TRBD1 (5 bases). Trimming removed 4 bases from V and 11 bases from J, with 24 bases in between. CDR3 length: 15 amino acids. CDR1 SGHDT and CDR2 YYEEEE come from the germline V gene. The CDR3 DNA reads as TGTGCCAGCAGCCCTGACCCCGGGGGATTATCGCAGGCTTTCTTT. This translates into CASSPDPGGLSQAFF.

This sequence joins TRBV21-1 and TRBJ2-1; TRBD1, the table's D call, lacks a check against the DNA. TRBV21-1 is a documented pseudogene. This CDR3 is 15 amino acids long. The CDR3 region has the DNA TGTGCCAGCAGCAAAAAGGGGGTCATAGTCAATGAGCAGTTCTTC. Amino acid sequence: CASSKKGVIVNEQFF.

V gene TRBV5-1 combines with J gene TRBJ2-7; D is unresolved. The CDR3 runs to 13 residues. Germline V lookup: CDR1 SGHRS, CDR2 YFSETQ. Trimming removed 2 bases at V and 3 bases at J, with 9 bases between. The CDR3 DNA follows: TGCGCCAGCAGCTTCGAGTCCGACTACGAGCAGTACTTC. Translating it yields CASSFESDYEQYF.

This clone appeared once. The chain recombines TRBV29-1 with TRBJ1-6; 10 bases are a match to TRBD1. V was pared by 6 bases and J by 6 bases, with 2 bases of the junction left unmatched. Germline V gene data show CDR1 as SQVTM and CDR2 as ANQGSEA. The CDR3 loop spans 13 amino acids. CDR3 DNA: TGCAGCGTGGGACAGGGGACTAATTCACCCCTCCACTTT. It specifies CSVGQGTNSPLHF.